These 26 T cell receptor beta chains were sequenced from one sample in a study of CD8+CD57+ T cells in acquired aplastic anemia. According to the study, genomic DNA was the template for TCR beta VDJ and CDR3 profiling. TCRdb reprocessed the reads via MiXCR and lists one record per CDR3 protein. Of about 190,000 distinct CDR3 sequences detected, approximately 52% appear once; the ten largest clones hold roughly 15%. Sequencing was done on a sample of sorted CD4+, CD8+, or CD8+CD57+ T cells (not recorded which) from PBMCs. These receptors came from a human donor in good health, serving as a control.

This clonotype was observed a handful of times. A much larger clone differs by one base, so this may be a read error. This chain links TRBV7-2 with TRBJ1-3, with TRBD1 matching 7 bases. Germline assignment: CDR1 SGHTA and CDR2 FQGNSA. This CDR3 has 15 amino acids. Written as DNA, the CDR3 is TGTGCCAGCAGCTTATCCACAGGGGCTGGAAACACCACATATTTT. This sequence encodes CASSLSTGAGNTTYF.

The rearrangement joins TRBV7-9 to TRBJ2-3; 11 nucleotides align to TRBD2. Germline-derived CDR1 and CDR2 are SEHNR and FQNEAQ (reference sequence). The V and J ends lost 5 bases and 4 bases, in that order; junction bases with no gene match: 8. The CDR3 is made up of 16 amino acids. The CDR3 loop is CASSLIAGGRSDTQYF. DNA of the CDR3: TGTGCCAGCAGCCTCATAGCGGGGGGGCGATCAGATACGCAGTATTTT.

In this sample, this clonotype turned up many times. This chain connects TRBV27 to TRBJ2-7; 7 bases align to TRBD1. Germline CDR1 is MNHEY and CDR2 is SMNVEV (reference sequence). The CDR3 loop spans 15 amino acids. With V trimmed by 5 bases and J by 2 bases, 9 bases remained unmatched. The CDR3 region has the DNA TGTGCCAGCAGTAGAACCGGGACAGTCCCCTACGAGCAGTACTTC. Translating it yields CASSRTGTVPYEQYF.

Worth noting for this clonotype: A read error may account for a junction end that differs from germline. V and J are TRBV7-9 and TRBJ2-7; either TRBD1 or TRBD2 may fit D (5 bases each). Looked up from germline, CDR1 is SEHNR and CDR2 is FQNEAQ (reference sequence). The CDR3 length is 14 residues. The CDR3 loop reads CASSQTGTTYEQYF. The CDR3 coding sequence is TGCGCCAGCAGCCAAACGGGGACCACCTACGAGCAGTACTTC.

The rearrangement joins TRBV28 to TRBJ1-3; 9 nucleotides line up with TRBD1. After removal of 6 bases from V and 3 bases from J, the junction contained 3 bases not matched to a gene. The CDR3 spans 14 residues. The germline gives CDR1 MDHEN, CDR2 SYDVKM. The chain's CDR3 is CASRQGAYGNTIYF. CDR3 nucleotides: TGTGCCAGCAGACAGGGGGCTTATGGAAACACCATATATTTT.

In its sample, this clonotype was seen many times. The rearrangement uses TRBV28 and TRBJ1-5; D possibly corresponds to TRBD1 (5 bases). The length of the CDR3 is 12 residues. Trimming took off 6 bases at V and 5 bases at J, with 8 bases between the two ends. CDR1 and CDR2 (germline): MDHEN, SYDVKM. CDR3 bases: TGTGCCAGCAGATGGGGGGATCAGCCCCAGCATTTT. Protein sequence: CASRWGDQPQHF.

The V gene is TRBV11-3, the J gene TRBJ1-5; D is uncertain. V was shortened by 2 bases and J by 2 bases, with 13 bases between the two germline ends. The CDR3 length is 16 residues. The germline gives CDR1 SGHNT, CDR2 YENEEA. CDR3 nucleotides: TGTGCCAGCAGCTTATACACCGGTATAGGCAATCAGCCCCAGCATTTT. Translation gives CASSLYTGIGNQPQHF.

This clonotype has at least ten counts. The chain carries TRBV7-9 and TRBJ1-1, with D possibly TRBD1 on 5 matching bases. The CDR3 length is 13 residues. Germline V gives CDR1 SEHNR, CDR2 FQNEAQ (reference sequence). With 2 bases removed from V and 8 bases from J, the gap between germline ends came to 12 bases. The CDR3, as DNA: TGTGCCAGCAGCTTAAATGTGGGGCAGGAAGCTTTCTTT. This translates into CASSLNVGQEAFF.

V usage is TRBV7-9 and J usage is TRBJ2-5; 11 bases map to TRBD2. The V gene's germline CDR1 is SEHNR and CDR2 FQNEAQ (reference sequence). The CDR3 is made up of 16 amino acids. After removal of 2 bases from V and 7 bases from J, the junction contained 9 bases not matched to a gene. CDR3 in amino acids: CASSLLLAGVDGTQYF. DNA for the CDR3: TGTGCCAGCAGCTTACTACTAGCGGGAGTTGACGGGACCCAGTACTTC.

At least ten counts were recorded for this clonotype. The chain joins TRBV9 to TRBJ1-1, with 7 bases that match TRBD1. J gave up 8 bases and V 0 bases, and 16 bases lay outside the gene matches. Germline values: CDR1 SGDLS, CDR2 YYNGEE. This CDR3 contains 17 residues. The CDR3 DNA sequence: TGTGCCAGCAGCGTAGGTAGGAGGGGGCCGGGGGTGAGCGAAGCTTTCTTT. Translating gives CASSVGRRGPGVSEAFF.

The chain has TRBV29-1 and TRBJ2-3, with D hard to call. Trimming cost V 8 bases and J 2 bases, with 14 bases left between them. The CDR3 is made up of 13 amino acids. The germline gives CDR1 SQVTM, CDR2 ANQGSEA. CDR3 sequence (DNA): TGCAGCATGGTCCCCCCACACACAGATACGCAGTATTTT. Amino acid sequence: CSMVPPHTDTQYF.

The chain recombines TRBV7-2 with TRBJ1-2; D perhaps matches TRBD1 (5 bases). CDR3 length: 15 amino acids. Germline assignment: CDR1 SGHTA and CDR2 FQGNSA. Trimming took off 5 bases at V and 8 bases at J, with 21 bases between the two ends. In nucleotides, the CDR3 is TGTGCCAGCAGCCAAGAAAGGGCAGGGTATGGGGGCTACACCTTC. Translating it yields CASSQERAGYGGYTF.

The chain has TRBV9 and TRBJ2-1, with D unclear. CDR3 length: 13 amino acids. With 7 bases removed from V and 11 bases from J, the gap between germline ends came to 19 bases. Germline V gene data show CDR1 as SGDLS and CDR2 as YYNGEE. CDR3 residues: CASESRPYVKQFF. In DNA form, the CDR3 reads TGTGCCAGCGAGAGTCGACCGTACGTTAAGCAGTTCTTC.

This clonotype was detected a few times. With a much larger clone just one base away, this may be a read error. The V and J genes are TRBV6-5 and TRBJ2-3; D is unresolved. Germline lookup yields CDR1 MNHEY and CDR2 SVGAGI. V was cut by 6 bases and J by 2 bases, with 9 bases left in between. The CDR3 has 13 amino acids. In nucleotides, the CDR3 is TGTGCCAGCAGATGGGCTTCCACAGATACGCAGTATTTT. Amino acid sequence: CASRWASTDTQYF.

The chain recombines TRBV5-1 with TRBJ2-7; 9 bases are a match to TRBD1. The CDR3 contains 16 residues. Trimming took 0 bases from V and 5 from J; bases not matched to a gene: 9. The germline V gene has CDR1 SGHRS and CDR2 YFSETQ. In DNA form, the CDR3 reads TGCGCCAGCAGCTTGGCCGGGACAGGGATGACGGACGAGCAGTACTTC. Translated: CASSLAGTGMTDEQYF.

This chain joins TRBV10-3 and TRBJ2-7, with 8 bases lining up with TRBD1. V gave up 4 bases and J gave up 1 base; unmatched junction bases: 3. CDR3 length: 14 residues. CDR1 and CDR2 (germline): ENHRY, SYGVKD. This CDR3 is CAISATGGSYEQYF. The CDR3 bases are TGTGCCATCAGTGCTACAGGGGGTTCCTACGAGCAGTACTTC.

This chain joins TRBV7-8 and TRBJ2-1, with D unresolved. The better agreement between TRBJ2-5 and the DNA end casts doubt on the J call. Per the germline V gene, CDR1 is SGHVS and CDR2 is FQNEAQ. The CDR3 has 13 residues. CDR3 in DNA: TGTGCCAGCAGCTTACCGGCGGCGACGGCCCAGTACTTC. This translates into CASSLPAATAQYF.

The rearrangement joins TRBV25-1 to TRBJ2-1; either TRBD1 or TRBD2 may fit D (5 bases each). The V and J ends lost 3 bases and 8 bases respectively, with 17 bases between them. Per the germline V gene, CDR1 is MGHDK and CDR2 is SYGVNS. The CDR3 is made up of 15 amino acids. The CDR3 spells CASSDVGLRGDEQFF. The CDR3 region has the DNA TGTGCCAGCAGTGATGTAGGGTTGCGAGGGGATGAGCAGTTCTTC.

The J gene is TRBJ2-5, the V gene TRBV20-1; 7 bases are shared with TRBD1. V trimming: 3 bases; J trimming: 2 bases; junction bases outside the gene matches: 3. CDR1 and CDR2 (germline): DFQATT, SNEGSKA (reference sequence). The CDR3 is made up of 13 amino acids. CDR3 nucleotides: TGCAGTGCTAGCGGACAGGCTCAAGAGACCCAGTACTTC. Amino acid sequence: CSASGQAQETQYF.

CDR3 in DNA: TGCGCCAGCAGTGCCGGACAGGGAAGCAATGAGCAGTTCTTC. Encoded protein: CASSAGQGSNEQFF. This sequence joins TRBV10-1 and TRBJ2-1; 8 nucleotides line up with TRBD1. Trimming cost V 4 bases and J 6 bases; bases outside gene matches: 5. This CDR3 has 14 residues. Germline assignment: CDR1 WNHNN and CDR2 SYGVQD (reference sequence).

A remark on this clonotype: Mismatch with germline at one junction end may stem from a read error. V gene TRBV11-2 combines with J gene TRBJ1-1; 9 positions match TRBD1. The CDR3 sequence is 12 residues long. Germline V gene sequence: CDR1 SGHAT, CDR2 FQNNGV. The CDR3 nucleotides read TGTGCCAGCAAGGCCGAGACAGGGGGTCATGGCTTT. Protein sequence: CASKAETGGHGF.

The rearrangement uses TRBV9 and TRBJ2-3, with D hard to call. The CDR3 runs to 12 residues. V shed 4 bases and J shed 11 bases, with 14 bases lying between them. CDR1 and CDR2 from the germline V gene are SGDLS and YYNGEE. The CDR3 DNA reads as TGTGCCAGCAGCATAGAGCCCGAATTGCAGTATTTT. Amino acids: CASSIEPELQYF.

This clonotype was seen only once. The gene calls are TRBV2 and TRBJ2-5; D possibly uses TRBD1 or TRBD2 (5 bases each). CDR1 and CDR2 from the germline V gene are SNHLY and FYNNEI. The V gene lost 5 bases and the J gene lost 5 bases, with 18 bases spanning the gap. The CDR3 runs to 15 residues. DNA of the CDR3: TGTGCCAGCAGTCTGGGAGTAGGGGAACAGGAGACCCAGTACTTC. Its protein is CASSLGVGEQETQYF. The full variable domain, with the rest looked up from reference TRBV2 and TRBJ2-5, is EPEVTQTPSHQVTQMGQEVILRCVPISNHLYFYWYRQILGQKVEFLVSFYNNEISEKSEIFDDQFSVERPDGSNFTLKIRSTKLEDSAMYFCASSLGVGEQETQYFGPGTRLLVL.

This clonotype has more than one count but fewer than ten. The chain carries TRBV30 and TRBJ1-3, with D unresolved. Germline V gives CDR1 GTSNPN, CDR2 SVGIG (reference sequence). Trimming took off 3 bases at V and 0 bases at J, with 9 bases between the two ends. The CDR3 is made up of 14 amino acids. The CDR3 spells CAWRGSLSGNTIYF. For the CDR3, the DNA is TGTGCCTGGAGGGGGAGTCTCTCTGGAAACACCATATATTTT.

This rearrangement joins TRBV19 to TRBJ2-7; D is uncertain. Trimming stripped 5 bases from V and 4 bases from J, with 12 bases between. Germline V gene lookup returns CDR1 LNHDA and CDR2 SQIVND (reference sequence). The CDR3 is 13 residues long. CDR3 residues: CASSRNSDYEQYF. Written as DNA, the CDR3 is TGTGCCAGTAGTCGTAACAGTGATTACGAGCAGTACTTC.

This clonotype occurred once. This chain uses TRBV10-3 with TRBJ1-5; D gene ambiguous. The V gene lost 0 bases and the J gene lost 1 base, with 7 bases spanning the gap. The germline V gene encodes CDR1 ENHRY and CDR2 SYGVKD. This CDR3 is 15 amino acids long. The CDR3 sequence is CAISESAGSNQPQHF. The CDR3 bases are TGTGCCATCAGTGAGTCGGCAGGCAGCAATCAGCCCCAGCATTTT.